Below, one T cell receptor beta chain is given with its context. The data belong to a study of blood T cell repertoires in COVID-19. Study as a whole: Italy, Spain and the United States were the sources of the convalescent and acute COVID-19 samples. PBMCs, B-cell-depleted T cells, or T cells provided the cDNA or gDNA that made up the material.

The data were produced by immunoSEQ multiplex PCR, yet TCRdb's version contains in-frame clones alone and is incomplete. The table shows some 240,000 clones, with around 80% occurring only once. The CDR3 has 14 amino acids. The J segment lost 10 bases and the V segment lost 4 bases, leaving 8 bases of the junction unmatched. Per the germline V gene, CDR1 is SGHDT and CDR2 is YYEEEE. Living in 24 US areas, the participants were between roughly 18 and 90 years of age. Participants had their cohort set by participant-reported clinical history. This clonotype was obtained from a man aged 25-45 years with acute COVID-19. The sequenced material came from PBMCs or T cells enriched from blood (not recorded which). The chain joins TRBV5-6 to TRBJ1-6; 7 bases are a match to TRBD1. As DNA, the CDR3 is TGTGCCAGCAGCGGGGGACAGAGGGGCTCACCCCTCCACTTT. This gives the protein CASSGGQRGSPLHF.